Following are 14 T cell receptor beta chains from one sample sequenced in a study of CD8 T cells in Susac syndrome. With random hexamers, reverse transcription was performed on 0.5 to 1 ug of RNA. TCRdb used MiXCR to reprocess the immunoSEQ multiplex PCR reads, holding one entry per CDR3 protein. This sample carries over 95,000 distinct CDR3 sequences, 92% of them seen once, and the ten largest clones take about 0.14%. The material sequenced was CD4+ T cells from PBMCs. The source of these receptors is a human donor in good health.

This rearrangement joins TRBV4-1 to TRBJ2-7; D is unclear. CDR1 is MGHRA and CDR2 is YSYEKL in the germline V gene. The ends were cut back, 1 base at V and 4 bases at J, with 8 bases in the middle. The CDR3 totals 13 residues. This chain's CDR3 is CASSQGITYEQYF. CDR3 bases: TGCGCCAGCAGCCAAGGGATCACTTACGAGCAGTACTTC.

The gene calls are TRBV11-1 and TRBJ2-7; either TRBD1 or TRBD2 may supply D (5 bases each). The germline CDR1 and CDR2 sequences are SGHAT and FQDESV (reference sequence). CDR3 length equals 15 residues. Trimming stripped 3 bases from V and 0 bases from J, with 12 bases between. CDR3 in DNA: TGTGCCAGCAGCTTGGGGACCCTGAGCTCCTACGAGCAGTACTTC. It specifies CASSLGTLSSYEQYF.

This clonotype appeared a few times. The V gene is TRBV12-3 or TRBV12-4, the J gene TRBJ2-7; D uncertain. This CDR3 has 11 amino acids. Trimming pared 4 bases from V and 3 bases from J, leaving 4 bases between. CDR3 protein: CASSSIYEQYF. CDR3 nucleotides: TGTGCCAGCAGTTCCATCTACGAGCAGTACTTC.

The chain has TRBV11-3 and TRBJ2-7, with D tentatively TRBD1 or TRBD2 (6 bases each). The CDR3 is made up of 14 amino acids. Trimming left V 5 bases short and J 7 bases short, with 18 bases between. Germline lookup yields CDR1 SGHNT and CDR2 YENEEA. The CDR3, as DNA: TGTGCCAGCAGCACAGTCACGGGGGCCGGTGAGCAGTACTTC. Protein product: CASSTVTGAGEQYF.

The chain couples TRBV7-2 to TRBJ1-1; no reliable D call. Per the germline V gene, CDR1 is SGHTA and CDR2 is FQGNSA. This CDR3 has 12 amino acids. V was pared by 3 bases and J by 6 bases, with 8 bases between. CDR3 nucleotides: TGTGCCAGCAGCTTGGGCGGGGCTGAAGCTTTCTTT. Protein sequence: CASSLGGAEAFF.

This clonotype was observed a few times. The chain joins TRBV5-6 to TRBJ1-1; D uncertain. This CDR3 region has 13 residues. Deletions cut 1 base from V and 1 base from J, with 5 bases between. Per the germline V gene, CDR1 is SGHDT and CDR2 is YYEEEE. CDR3 nucleotide sequence: TGTGCCAGCAGCTTGTGGGGGAACACTGAAGCTTTCTTT. Translated: CASSLWGNTEAFF.

The chain uses TRBV25-1 and TRBJ2-1; D not certain. V shed 3 bases and J shed 4 bases, with 16 bases lying between them. CDR1 is MGHDK, CDR2 SYGVNS, per germline. The CDR3 extends over 16 amino acids. This CDR3 is CASSETSARSYNEQFF. The CDR3 DNA is TGTGCCAGCAGTGAGACGAGCGCGAGGTCATACAATGAGCAGTTCTTC.

V usage is TRBV20-1 and J usage is TRBJ2-7; D is perhaps TRBD1 or TRBD2 (5 bases each). This CDR3 contains 14 residues. Per the germline V gene, CDR1 is DFQATT and CDR2 is SNEGSKA (reference sequence). V was clipped by 1 base and J by 7 bases, with 17 bases between them. The CDR3, as DNA: TGCAGTGCTAGAGCCCGGGGCGCTAGAAGGGAGCAGTACTTC. This sequence encodes CSARARGARREQYF.

The chain carries TRBV3-1 and TRBJ2-1; D possibly uses TRBD1 or TRBD2 (5 bases each). V was pared by 1 base and J by 9 bases, with 10 bases between. The CDR3 is made up of 13 amino acids. CDR1 LGHDT and CDR2 YNNKEL come from the germline V gene (reference sequence). The CDR3 sequence: CASSQGGVGEQFF. The CDR3 DNA follows: TGTGCCAGCAGCCAAGGAGGGGTCGGTGAGCAGTTCTTC.

The genes are TRBV4-3 and TRBJ1-4; perhaps TRBD1 as D (6 bases). The V gene lost 0 bases and the J gene lost 8 bases, with 13 bases spanning the gap. This CDR3 has 15 residues. The germline V gene encodes CDR1 LGHNA and CDR2 YSLEER. CDR3 in amino acids: CASSQDTRTVEKLFF. The CDR3 DNA follows: TGCGCCAGCAGCCAAGATACCAGGACAGTCGAAAAACTGTTTTTT.

This chain joins TRBV24-1 and TRBJ1-1; D is uncertain. CDR1 KGHDR and CDR2 SFDVKD come from the germline V gene. Trimming removed 4 bases at V and 5 bases at J, with 13 bases between. This CDR3 is built from 14 residues. The CDR3 reads CATSDNPMVTEAFF. DNA for the CDR3: TGTGCCACCAGTGACAATCCCATGGTGACTGAAGCTTTCTTT.

The chain has TRBV7-2 and TRBJ2-3; 12 bases agree with TRBD2. Germline V gene sequence: CDR1 SGHTA, CDR2 FQGNSA. Unmatched junction bases numbered 5, after V lost 6 bases and J lost 4 bases. The CDR3 covers 15 residues. In DNA, the CDR3 is TGTGCCAGCAGACCTAGGACTAGCGGGGCAGATACGCAGTATTTT. This gives the protein CASRPRTSGADTQYF.

The V and J genes are TRBV2 and TRBJ1-2; 10 positions agree with TRBD1. The length of the CDR3 is 14 residues. The V segment lost 4 bases and the J segment 11 bases; nucleotides outside the gene matches: 10. Per the germline V gene, CDR1 is SNHLY and CDR2 is FYNNEI. The CDR3 DNA reads as TGTGCCAGCAGTGGAACCCGGGACAGGGGAGGTTACACCTTC. Protein sequence: CASSGTRDRGGYTF.

The gene calls are TRBV7-3 and TRBJ2-3, with 13 bases fitting TRBD2. CDR1 is SGHTA, CDR2 FQGTGA, per germline. The CDR3 covers 16 residues. After removal of 4 bases from V and 4 bases from J, the junction contained 5 bases not matched to a gene. The CDR3 loop is CASSSGLAGASDTQYF. The CDR3, as DNA: TGTGCCAGCAGCTCCGGACTAGCGGGAGCATCAGATACGCAGTATTTT.